This record covers a single T cell receptor (beta chain). The antigen it recognizes is unknown. No quality values exist for individual bases; no much larger clone is one base distant. The sample originates from a study of blood T cell repertoires in COVID-19 (dated by TCRdb to the early 2020s). Study-level background: Samples covering the acute and convalescent phases of COVID-19 were provided by collaborators in the United States, Italy and Spain. The material from the prospective study consisted of cDNA or gDNA derived from T cells, B-cell-depleted T cells, or PBMCs. Subjects who had been exposed to COVID-19, were actively infected with it, or had recovered from it provided the deeply sampled blood TCRbeta repertoires that made up the dataset. The repertoires were released in a freely available public database intended as a resource for research on the immune response to SARS-CoV-2. Samples came from the ongoing ImmuneRACE study (first 160 participants) plus 1,254 subjects from 6 global collaborators. Nearly every sample came with metadata listing a de-identified subject ID, COVID-19 status, age in years and sex. Where HLA class I and class II types were available, the types were taken from metadata supplied by the sample provider, not from assay-based typing.

According to the germline V gene (reference sequence), CDR1 reads PRHDT and CDR2 reads FYEKMQ. V has 4 bases trimmed and J has 6 bases trimmed; junction bases matching no gene number 9. Inclusive of the bounding cysteine and phenylalanine, the CDR3 is 14 residues long. Kept here is only the CDR3 DNA, which spans 42 bases and is read in frame from base 1. General conclusions and limits of the study: How much clinical and demographic metadata was included differed by source and by participant, and the metadata was provided uncurated.

TCRbeta CDR3 regions were amplified from genomic DNA using the immunoSEQ Assay, a bias-controlled multiplex PCR. The authors' pipeline ran thus. The number of nucleated cells in each sample was estimated from the amplification of reference gene primers within the assay. Sequence reads were collapsed and filtered to measure the absolute abundance of every unique TCRbeta CDR3 rearrangement. For each sample, productive Simpson clonality was calculated by taking the square root of Simpson's diversity index across productive rearrangements. TCRdb limited this immuneACCESS table to in-frame rearrangements with V and J called. A share of clones is missing; checked studies link under half to unresolved V genes, and the rest is unexplained. That table supplies the V and J calls and clone size; D and trimming were determined from the DNA. The sample table lists over 150,000 clones, about 86% of them with a count of one. The top ten clonotypes cover about 9.3% of the sample.

At one collaborating source in Seattle, patients were enrolled during active infection and were followed longitudinally through the course of disease. Collaborating institutions collected whole blood in K2EDTA tubes following their own protocols. For TCRbeta analysis, collaborators shipped samples as frozen whole blood, isolated PBMCs, or DNA extracted from either of those sample types. Sequenced: peripheral blood. This clonotype was sampled from a woman aged 70-85 years with COVID-19, enrolled during active disease. The chain links TRBV13 with TRBJ2-7, with 7 bases in between that match TRBD1. The CDR3 reads CASSSPGQRFEQYF. In nucleotides, the sequence is TGTGCCAGCAGCTCCCCGGGACAGAGGTTCGAGCAGTACTTC.